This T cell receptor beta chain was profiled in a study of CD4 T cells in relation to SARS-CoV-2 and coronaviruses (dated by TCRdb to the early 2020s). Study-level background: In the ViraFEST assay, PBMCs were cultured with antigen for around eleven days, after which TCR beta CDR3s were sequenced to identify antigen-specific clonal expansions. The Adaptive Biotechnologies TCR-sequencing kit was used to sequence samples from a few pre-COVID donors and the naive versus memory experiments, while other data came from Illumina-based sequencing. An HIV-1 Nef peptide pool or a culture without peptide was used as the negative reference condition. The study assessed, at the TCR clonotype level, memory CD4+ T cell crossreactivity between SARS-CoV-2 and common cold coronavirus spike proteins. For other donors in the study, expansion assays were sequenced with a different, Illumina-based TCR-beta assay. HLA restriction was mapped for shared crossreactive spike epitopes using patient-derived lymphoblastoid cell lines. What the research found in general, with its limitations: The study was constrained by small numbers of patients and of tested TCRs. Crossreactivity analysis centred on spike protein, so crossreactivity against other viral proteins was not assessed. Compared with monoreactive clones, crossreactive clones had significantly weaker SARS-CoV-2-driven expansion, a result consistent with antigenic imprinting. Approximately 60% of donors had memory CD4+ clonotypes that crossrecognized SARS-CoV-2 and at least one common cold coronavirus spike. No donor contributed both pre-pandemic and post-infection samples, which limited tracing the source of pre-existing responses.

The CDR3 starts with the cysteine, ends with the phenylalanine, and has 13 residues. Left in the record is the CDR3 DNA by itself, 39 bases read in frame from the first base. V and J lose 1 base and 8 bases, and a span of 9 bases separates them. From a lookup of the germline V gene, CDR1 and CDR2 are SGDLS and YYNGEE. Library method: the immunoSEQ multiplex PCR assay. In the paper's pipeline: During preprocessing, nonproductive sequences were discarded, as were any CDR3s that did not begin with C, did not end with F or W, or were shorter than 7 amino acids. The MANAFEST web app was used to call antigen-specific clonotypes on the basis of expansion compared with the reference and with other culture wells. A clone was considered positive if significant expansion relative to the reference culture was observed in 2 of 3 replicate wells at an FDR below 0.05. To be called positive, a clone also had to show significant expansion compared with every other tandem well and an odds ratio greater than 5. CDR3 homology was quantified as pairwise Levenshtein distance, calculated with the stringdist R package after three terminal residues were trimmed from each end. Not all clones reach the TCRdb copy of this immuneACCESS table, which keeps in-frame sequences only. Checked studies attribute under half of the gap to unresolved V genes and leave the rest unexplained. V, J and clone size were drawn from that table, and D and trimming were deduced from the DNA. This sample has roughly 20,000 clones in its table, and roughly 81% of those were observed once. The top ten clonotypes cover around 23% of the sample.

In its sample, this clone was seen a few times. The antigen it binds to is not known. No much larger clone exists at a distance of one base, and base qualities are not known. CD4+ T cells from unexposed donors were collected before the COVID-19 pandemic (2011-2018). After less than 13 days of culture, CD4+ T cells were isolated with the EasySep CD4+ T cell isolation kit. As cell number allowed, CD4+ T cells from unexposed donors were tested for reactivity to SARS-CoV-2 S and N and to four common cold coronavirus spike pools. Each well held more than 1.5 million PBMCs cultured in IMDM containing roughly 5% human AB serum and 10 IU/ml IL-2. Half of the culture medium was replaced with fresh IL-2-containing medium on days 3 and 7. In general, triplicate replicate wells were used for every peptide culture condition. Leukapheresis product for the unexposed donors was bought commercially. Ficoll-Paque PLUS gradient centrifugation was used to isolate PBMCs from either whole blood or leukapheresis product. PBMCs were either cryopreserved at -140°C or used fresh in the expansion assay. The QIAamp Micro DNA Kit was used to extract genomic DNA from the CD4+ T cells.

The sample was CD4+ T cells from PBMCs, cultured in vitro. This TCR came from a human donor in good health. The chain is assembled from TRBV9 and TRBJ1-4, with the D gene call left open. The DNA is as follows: TGTGCCAGCAGCGTAAACACAAGAGAAAAACTGTTTTTT. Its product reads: CASSVNTREKLFF.